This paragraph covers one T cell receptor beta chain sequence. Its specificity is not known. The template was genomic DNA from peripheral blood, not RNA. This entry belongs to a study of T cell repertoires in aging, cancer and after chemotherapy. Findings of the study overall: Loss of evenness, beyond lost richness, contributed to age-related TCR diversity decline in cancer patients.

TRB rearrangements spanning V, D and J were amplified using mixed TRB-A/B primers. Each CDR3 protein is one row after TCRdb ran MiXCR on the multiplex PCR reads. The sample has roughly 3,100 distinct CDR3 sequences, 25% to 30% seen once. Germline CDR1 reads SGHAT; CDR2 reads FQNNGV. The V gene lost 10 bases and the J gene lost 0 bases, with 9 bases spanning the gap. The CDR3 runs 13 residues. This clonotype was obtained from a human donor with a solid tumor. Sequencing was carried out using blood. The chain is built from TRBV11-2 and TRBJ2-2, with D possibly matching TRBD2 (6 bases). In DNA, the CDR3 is TGTGCCATCGGAGGGGCGAACACCGGGGAGCTGTTTTTT. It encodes CAIGGANTGELFF.